These T cell receptor beta chains were read from a single sample in a study of blood T cells in healthy people across ages. TCRdb called the 5' RACE reads again in MiXCR, with one record for every CDR3 protein. The sample yields 710,000 or so distinct CDR3 sequences, about 20% seen once. The specimen was blood. The origin of the receptors is a man in his 70s in good health. Each CDR3 is given without its conserved first and last residue.

V	J	CDR3
TRBV3-1	TRBJ1-2	ASSWGVAGYT
TRBV7-9	TRBJ2-2	ASRNRANTGELF
TRBV24-1	TRBJ1-2	ATSDYRVSNGYT
TRBV19	TRBJ1-2	ASLQGPPEYGYT
TRBV5-1	TRBJ2-3	ASSLAVLGSPLFTDTQY
TRBV29-1	TRBJ2-2	SVVPRNVGTGELF
TRBV10-3	TRBJ2-3	AISTSVSTDTQY
TRBV10-3	TRBJ2-3	AITRDPNTDTQY
TRBV28	TRBJ2-7	ASSSANGNYEQY
TRBV7-9	TRBJ1-5	ASSSSRGPHQPQH
TRBV14	TRBJ2-5	ASSQEYRPQETQY